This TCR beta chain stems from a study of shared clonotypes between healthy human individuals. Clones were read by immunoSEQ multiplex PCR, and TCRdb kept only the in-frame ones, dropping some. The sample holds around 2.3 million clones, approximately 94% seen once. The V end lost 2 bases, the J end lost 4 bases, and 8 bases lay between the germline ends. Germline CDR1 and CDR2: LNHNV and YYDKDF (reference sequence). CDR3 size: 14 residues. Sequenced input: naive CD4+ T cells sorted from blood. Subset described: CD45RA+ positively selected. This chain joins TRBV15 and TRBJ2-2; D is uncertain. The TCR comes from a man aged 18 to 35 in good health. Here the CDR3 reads CATSRRQSTGELFF. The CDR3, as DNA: TGTGCCACCAGCAGACGTCAGTCCACCGGGGAGCTGTTTTTT.